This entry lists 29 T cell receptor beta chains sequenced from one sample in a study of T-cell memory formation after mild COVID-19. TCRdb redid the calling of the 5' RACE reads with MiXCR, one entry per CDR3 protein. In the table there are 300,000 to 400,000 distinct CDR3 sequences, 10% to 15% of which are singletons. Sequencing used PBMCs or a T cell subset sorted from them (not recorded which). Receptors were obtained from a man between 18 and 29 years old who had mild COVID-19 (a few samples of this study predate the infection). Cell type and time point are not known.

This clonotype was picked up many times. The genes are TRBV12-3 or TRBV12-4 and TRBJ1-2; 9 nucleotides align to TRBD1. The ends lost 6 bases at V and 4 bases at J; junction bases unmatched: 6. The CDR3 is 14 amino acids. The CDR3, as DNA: TGTGCCAGCAGCCCGGACAGGGGAAGCTATGGCTACACCTTC. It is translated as CASSPDRGSYGYTF.

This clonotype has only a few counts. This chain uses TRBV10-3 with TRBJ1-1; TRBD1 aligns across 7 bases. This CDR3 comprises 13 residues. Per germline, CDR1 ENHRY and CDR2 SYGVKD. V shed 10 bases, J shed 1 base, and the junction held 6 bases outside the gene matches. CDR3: CASWDRENTEAFF. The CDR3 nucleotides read TGTGCCAGCTGGGACAGAGAGAACACTGAAGCTTTCTTT.

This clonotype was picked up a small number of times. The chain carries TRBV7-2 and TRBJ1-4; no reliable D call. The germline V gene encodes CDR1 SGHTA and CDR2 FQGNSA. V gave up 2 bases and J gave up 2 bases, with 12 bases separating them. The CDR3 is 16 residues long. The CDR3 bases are TGTGCCAGCAGCTTATCCTGGGTAGCGACTAATGAAAAACTGTTTTTT. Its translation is CASSLSWVATNEKLFF.

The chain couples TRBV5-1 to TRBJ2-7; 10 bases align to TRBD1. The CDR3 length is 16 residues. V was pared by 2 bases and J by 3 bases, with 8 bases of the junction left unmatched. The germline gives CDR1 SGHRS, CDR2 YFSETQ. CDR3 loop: CASSFGDRGSHYEQYF. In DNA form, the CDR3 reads TGCGCCAGCAGCTTCGGGGACAGGGGATCCCACTACGAGCAGTACTTC.

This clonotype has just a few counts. CDR3 amino acids: CASSPPNSLGGTNYGYTF. CDR3 bases: TGTGCCAGCTCACCACCGAATTCGCTCGGCGGAACTAACTATGGCTACACCTTC. The gene calls are TRBV18 and TRBJ1-2; D gene ambiguous. Germline loops: CDR1 KGHSH, CDR2 LQKENI. The CDR3 runs 18 residues. V shed 0 bases and J shed 0 bases, with 17 bases lying between them.

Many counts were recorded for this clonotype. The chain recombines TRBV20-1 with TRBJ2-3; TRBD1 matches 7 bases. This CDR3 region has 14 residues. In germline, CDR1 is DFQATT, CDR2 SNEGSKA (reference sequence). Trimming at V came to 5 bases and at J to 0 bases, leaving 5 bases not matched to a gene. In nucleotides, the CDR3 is TGCAGTGCTGACAGGGTTGCAAGCACAGATACGCAGTATTTT. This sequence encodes CSADRVASTDTQYF.

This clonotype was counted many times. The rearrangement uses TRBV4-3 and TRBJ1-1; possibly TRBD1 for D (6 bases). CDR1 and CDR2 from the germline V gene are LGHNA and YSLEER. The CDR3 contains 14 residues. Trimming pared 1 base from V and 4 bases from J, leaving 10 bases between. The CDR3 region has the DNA TGCGCCAGCAGCCAAGCCGGGGGCGGCACTGAAGCTTTCTTT. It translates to CASSQAGGGTEAFF.

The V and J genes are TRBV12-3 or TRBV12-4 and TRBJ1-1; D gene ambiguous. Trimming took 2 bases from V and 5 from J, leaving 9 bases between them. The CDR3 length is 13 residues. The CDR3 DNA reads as TGTGCCAGCAGTTTAACACCGCAGACTGAAGCTTTCTTT. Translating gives CASSLTPQTEAFF.

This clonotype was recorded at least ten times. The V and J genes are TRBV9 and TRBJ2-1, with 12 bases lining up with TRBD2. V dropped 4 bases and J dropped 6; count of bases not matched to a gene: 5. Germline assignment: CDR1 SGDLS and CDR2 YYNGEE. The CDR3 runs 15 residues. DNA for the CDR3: TGTGCCAGCAGCAATGGACTAGCGGGGATCAATGAGCAGTTCTTC. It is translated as CASSNGLAGINEQFF.

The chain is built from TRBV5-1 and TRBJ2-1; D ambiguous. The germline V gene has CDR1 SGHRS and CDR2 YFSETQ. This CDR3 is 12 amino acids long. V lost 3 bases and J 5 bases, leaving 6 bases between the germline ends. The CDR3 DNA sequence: TGCGCCAGCAGCTACTGGAACAATGAGCAGTTCTTC. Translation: CASSYWNNEQFF. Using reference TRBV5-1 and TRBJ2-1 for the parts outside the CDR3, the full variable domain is KAGVTQTPRYLIKTRGQQVTLSCSPISGHRSVSWYQQTPGQGLQFLFEYFSETQRNKGNFPGRFSGRQFSNSRSEMNVSTLELGDSALYLCASSYWNNEQFFGPGTRLTVL.

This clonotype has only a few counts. The CDR3 here is CASSFGTGPTYEQYV. In DNA form, the CDR3 reads TGCGCCAGCAGCTTCGGGACAGGACCCACCTACGAGCAGTACGTC. V usage is TRBV5-1 and J usage is TRBJ2-7, with 8 bases identical to TRBD1. After removal of 2 bases from V and 2 bases from J, the junction contained 6 bases not matched to a gene. Per germline, CDR1 SGHRS and CDR2 YFSETQ. The CDR3 is made up of 15 amino acids.

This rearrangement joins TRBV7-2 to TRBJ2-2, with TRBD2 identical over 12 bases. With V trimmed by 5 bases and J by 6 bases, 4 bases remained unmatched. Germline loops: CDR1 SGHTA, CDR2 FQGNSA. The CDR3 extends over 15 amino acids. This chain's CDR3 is CASSPTSGRPGELFF. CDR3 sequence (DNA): TGTGCCAGCAGCCCGACTAGCGGGAGACCCGGGGAGCTGTTTTTT.

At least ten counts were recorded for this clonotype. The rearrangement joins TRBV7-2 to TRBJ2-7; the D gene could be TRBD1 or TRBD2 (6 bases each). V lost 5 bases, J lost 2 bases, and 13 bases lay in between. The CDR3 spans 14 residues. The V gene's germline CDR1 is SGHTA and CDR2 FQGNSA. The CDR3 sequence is CASSRDRGPYEQYF. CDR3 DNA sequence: TGTGCCAGCAGCCGAGACCGGGGGCCCTACGAGCAGTACTTC.

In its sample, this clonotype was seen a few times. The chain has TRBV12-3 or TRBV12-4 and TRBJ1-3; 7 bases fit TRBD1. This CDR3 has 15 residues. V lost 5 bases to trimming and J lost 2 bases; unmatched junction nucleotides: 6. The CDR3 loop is CASSPGTDPGNTIYF. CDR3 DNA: TGTGCCAGCAGTCCCGGGACAGACCCTGGAAACACCATATATTTT.

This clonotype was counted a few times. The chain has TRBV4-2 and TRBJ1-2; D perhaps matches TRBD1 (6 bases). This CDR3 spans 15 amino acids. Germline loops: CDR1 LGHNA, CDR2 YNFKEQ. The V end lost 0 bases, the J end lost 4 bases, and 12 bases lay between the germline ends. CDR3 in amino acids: CASSQDQGQPYGYTF. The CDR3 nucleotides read TGTGCCAGCAGCCAAGATCAAGGACAGCCCTATGGCTACACCTTC.

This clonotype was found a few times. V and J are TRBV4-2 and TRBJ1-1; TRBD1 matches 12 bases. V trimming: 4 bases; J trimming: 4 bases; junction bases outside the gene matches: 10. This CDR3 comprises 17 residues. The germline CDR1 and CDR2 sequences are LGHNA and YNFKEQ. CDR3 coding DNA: TGTGCCAGCAGCCGACCGGGACAGGGGGCTAGGGTCACTGAAGCTTTCTTT. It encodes CASSRPGQGARVTEAFF.

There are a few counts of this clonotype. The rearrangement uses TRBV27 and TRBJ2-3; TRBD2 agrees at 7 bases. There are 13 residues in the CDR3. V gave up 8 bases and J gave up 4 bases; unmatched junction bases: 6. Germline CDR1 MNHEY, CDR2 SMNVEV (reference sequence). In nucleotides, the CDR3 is TGTGCCAGCCTCATGGGAGGGCCAGATACGCAGTATTTT. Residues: CASLMGGPDTQYF.

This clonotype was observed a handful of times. The CDR3 loop is CASSLEVGGAADTQYF. The CDR3 DNA sequence: TGCGCCAGCAGCTTGGAGGTCGGGGGGGCCGCAGATACGCAGTATTTT. The J gene is TRBJ2-3, the V gene TRBV5-1, with 8 nucleotides matching TRBD2. Unmatched junction bases numbered 7, after V lost 0 bases and J lost 4 bases. The CDR3 runs 16 residues. Germline loops: CDR1 SGHRS, CDR2 YFSETQ.

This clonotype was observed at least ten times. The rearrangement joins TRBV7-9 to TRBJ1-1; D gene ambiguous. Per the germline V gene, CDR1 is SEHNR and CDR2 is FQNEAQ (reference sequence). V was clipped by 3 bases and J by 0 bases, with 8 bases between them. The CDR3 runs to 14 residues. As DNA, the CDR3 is TGTGCCAGCAGCTTTGGAGGCCTGAACACTGAAGCTTTCTTT. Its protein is CASSFGGLNTEAFF.

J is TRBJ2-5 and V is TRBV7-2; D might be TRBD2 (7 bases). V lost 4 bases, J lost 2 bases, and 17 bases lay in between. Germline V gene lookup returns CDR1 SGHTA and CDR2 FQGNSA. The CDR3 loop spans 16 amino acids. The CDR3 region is CASSSMGGAPQETQYF. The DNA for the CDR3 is TGTGCCAGCAGCTCCATGGGGGGGGCCCCTCAAGAGACCCAGTACTTC.

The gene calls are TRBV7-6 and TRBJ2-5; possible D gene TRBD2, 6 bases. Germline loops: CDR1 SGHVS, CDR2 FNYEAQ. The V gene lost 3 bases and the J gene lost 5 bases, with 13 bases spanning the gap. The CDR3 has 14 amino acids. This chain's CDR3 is CASSLAGTSETQYF. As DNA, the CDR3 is TGTGCCAGCAGCTTGGCGGGGACGAGTGAGACCCAGTACTTC.

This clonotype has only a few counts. CDR3 sequence reads: CASSLRAVLVAGELFF. The DNA for the CDR3 is TGTGCCAGCAGTTTACGGGCCGTTTTAGTCGCCGGGGAGCTGTTTTTT. V usage is TRBV27 and J usage is TRBJ2-2; D not certain. Trimming took off 2 bases at V and 6 bases at J, with 16 bases between the two ends. The CDR3 is made up of 16 amino acids. In germline, CDR1 is MNHEY, CDR2 SMNVEV (reference sequence).

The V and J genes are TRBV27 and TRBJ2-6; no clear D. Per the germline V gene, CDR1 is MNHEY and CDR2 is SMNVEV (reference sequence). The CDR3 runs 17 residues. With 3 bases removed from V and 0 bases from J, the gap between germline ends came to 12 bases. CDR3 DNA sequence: TGTGCCAGCAGTTTCTCTCTGTACACCTCTGGGGCCAACGTCCTGACTTTC. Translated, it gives CASSFSLYTSGANVLTF. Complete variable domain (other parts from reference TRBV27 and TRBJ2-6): EAQVTQNPRYLITVTGKKLTVTCSQNMNHEYMSWYRQDPGLGLRQIYYSMNVEVTDKGDVPEGYKVSRKEKRNFPLILESPSPNQTSLYFCASSFSLYTSGANVLTFGAGSRLTVL.

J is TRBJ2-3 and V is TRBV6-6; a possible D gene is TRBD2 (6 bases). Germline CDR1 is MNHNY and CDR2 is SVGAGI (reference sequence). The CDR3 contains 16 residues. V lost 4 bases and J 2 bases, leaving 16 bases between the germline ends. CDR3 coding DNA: TGTGCCAGCAGTTTCCCCCGGGACTCCCACACAGATACGCAGTATTTT. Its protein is CASSFPRDSHTDTQYF.

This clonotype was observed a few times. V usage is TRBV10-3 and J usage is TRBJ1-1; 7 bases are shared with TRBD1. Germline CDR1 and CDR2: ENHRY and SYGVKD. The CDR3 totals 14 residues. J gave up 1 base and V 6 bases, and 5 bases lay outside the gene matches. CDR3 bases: TGTGCCATCAGGGGGACAGACTCGAACACTGAAGCTTTCTTT. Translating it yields CAIRGTDSNTEAFF.

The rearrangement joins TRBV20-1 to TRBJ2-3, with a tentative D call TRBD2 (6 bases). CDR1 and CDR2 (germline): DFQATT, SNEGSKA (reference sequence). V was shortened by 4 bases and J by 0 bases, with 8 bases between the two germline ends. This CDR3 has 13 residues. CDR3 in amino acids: CSATGGSTDTQYF. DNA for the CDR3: TGCAGTGCTACCGGGGGAAGCACAGATACGCAGTATTTT.

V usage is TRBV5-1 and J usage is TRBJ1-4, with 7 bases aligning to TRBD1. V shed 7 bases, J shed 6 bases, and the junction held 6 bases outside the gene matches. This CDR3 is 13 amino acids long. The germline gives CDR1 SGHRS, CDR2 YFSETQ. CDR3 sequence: CASSTGWDEKLFF. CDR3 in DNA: TGCGCCAGCTCGACAGGGTGGGATGAAAAACTGTTTTTT.

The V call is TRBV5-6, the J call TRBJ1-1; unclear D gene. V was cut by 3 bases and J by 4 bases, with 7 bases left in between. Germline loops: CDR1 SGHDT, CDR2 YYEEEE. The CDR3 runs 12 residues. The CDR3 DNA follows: TGTGCCAGCAGCTGGGGAACCACTGAAGCTTTCTTT. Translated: CASSWGTTEAFF.

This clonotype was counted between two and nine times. The CDR3 nucleotides are TGTGCCAGCAGCTTATGGGGAACTAGCGGGGTGACCCAGTACTTC. Translated, it gives CASSLWGTSGVTQYF. The chain couples TRBV5-6 to TRBJ2-5, with 10 nucleotides matching TRBD2. CDR1 SGHDT and CDR2 YYEEEE come from the germline V gene. After removal of 2 bases from V and 7 bases from J, the junction contained 8 bases not matched to a gene. CDR3 length: 15 residues.